The T cell receptor beta chain described here comes from a study of early T cells in non-severe SARS-CoV-2 infection. Overall study context: Sequencing targeted bulk RNA from unsorted whole blood, leaving chains unpaired.

Unique molecular identifiers were affixed to single, distinct cDNA molecules. Each CDR3 protein gets one entry after TCRdb re-called the 5' RACE reads with MiXCR. Among roughly 26,000 distinct CDR3 sequences, 4% to 5% were seen once, and the ten largest hold 6.2%. With regard to this clonotype: Its antigen is unidentified.

Study-wide results and limits: VDJdb matching, biased toward anti-spike CD8 responses, missed private and CD4 specificities.

The CDR3 extends over 15 amino acids. Trimming removed 0 bases from V and 1 base from J, with 8 bases in between. CDR1 and CDR2 from the germline V gene are SGDLS and YYNGEE. This clonotype was obtained from an adult who was a healthcare worker with PCR-confirmed SARS-CoV-2 infection or an uninfected control (not recorded which). V and J are TRBV9 and TRBJ2-1; D ambiguous. The sequenced sample consisted of whole blood. The CDR3 is CASSVGGPSYNEQFF. In nucleotides, the CDR3 is TGTGCCAGCAGCGTAGGAGGACCTTCCTACAATGAGCAGTTCTTC.